The 28 T cell receptor beta chains below come from one sample, sequenced in a study of Graves' ophthalmopathy and Graves' hyperthyroidism. TCR beta CDR3 regions were amplified from RNA transcripts. Scientists carried out first-round RT-PCR using HTBI primers and then a second-round multiplex PCR. One entry per CDR3 protein, called by TCRdb with MiXCR from the multiplex PCR reads. The data contain 500,000 to 800,000 distinct CDR3 sequences, roughly 39% of them seen just once; the ten biggest clones take up 3% to 3.5%. Sequenced: peripheral blood. The receptors originated from an adult man with Graves' ophthalmopathy.

As for this clonotype: This may come from a read error, since a much larger clone is one base off. This chain links TRBV6-5 with TRBJ2-5; D ambiguous. CDR3 size: 13 residues. Germline-derived CDR1 and CDR2 are MNHEY and SVGAGI. The DNA of the CDR3 is TGTGCCAGCAGCCCTGGGCTTCAAGAGACCCTGTACTTC. It codes for CASSPGLQETLYF.

This clonotype was recorded at least ten times. The J gene is TRBJ2-7, the V gene TRBV2; D possibly uses TRBD1 or TRBD2 (5 bases each). In germline, CDR1 is SNHLY, CDR2 FYNNEI. The CDR3 covers 13 residues. Trimming left V 7 bases short and J 0 bases short, with 10 bases between. The CDR3 loop is CASTQGDSYEQYF. The CDR3 bases are TGTGCCAGCACCCAGGGAGACTCCTACGAGCAGTACTTC.

The chain links TRBV10-1 to TRBJ1-5; 9 positions match TRBD1. There are 15 residues in the CDR3. Germline V gene data show CDR1 as WNHNN and CDR2 as SYGVQD (reference sequence). Trimming cost V 4 bases and J 6 bases; bases outside gene matches: 7. Here the CDR3 DNA reads TGCGCCAGCAGTGGCACAGGGGGCTCTCGTCAGCCCCAGCATTTT. This gives the protein CASSGTGGSRQPQHF.

The CDR3 sequence: CSAKTSGRGTQYF. Written as DNA, the CDR3 is TGCAGTGCGAAGACTAGCGGGAGAGGGACCCAGTACTTC. The J gene is TRBJ2-5, the V gene TRBV20-1, with 12 positions matching TRBD2. Germline CDR1 reads DFQATT; CDR2 reads SNEGSKA (reference sequence). J was trimmed by 7 bases and V by 6 bases; bases with no gene match: 6. The CDR3 totals 13 residues.

Comment on this clonotype: Being one base from a much bigger clone, this may be a read error. The chain has TRBV7-9 and TRBJ1-1; unclear D gene. The CDR3 covers 15 residues. The germline V gene encodes CDR1 SEHNR and CDR2 FQNEAQ (reference sequence). The CDR3 DNA sequence: TGCGCCAGCAGCTTGTCCGATTTGGGGATCGCTGAAGCTTTCTTT. It is translated as CASSLSDLGIAEAFF.

The chain joins TRBV29-1 to TRBJ1-2; TRBD1 matches at 9 bases. The CDR3 contains 14 residues. Germline assignment: CDR1 SQVTM and CDR2 ANQGSEA. The J segment lost 2 bases and the V segment lost 8 bases, leaving 9 bases of the junction unmatched. CDR3 nucleotides: TGCAGCAGTCGTGACAGGGGGAGCAACTATGGCTACACCTTC. Translation: CSSRDRGSNYGYTF.

This clonotype was seen repeatedly, ten times or more. The rearrangement links TRBV7-6 to TRBJ1-6; 8 positions agree with TRBD1. The length of the CDR3 is 15 residues. Germline V gene data show CDR1 as SGHVS and CDR2 as FNYEAQ. J was trimmed by 9 bases and V by 5 bases; bases with no gene match: 9. The CDR3 coding sequence is TGTGCCAGCAGCGCGACAGGGGCTACGGTTTCACCCCTCCACTTT. Translating it yields CASSATGATVSPLHF.

The sample holds many counts of this clonotype. This sequence joins TRBV2 and TRBJ1-2, with D tentatively TRBD1 (6 bases). Per germline, CDR1 SNHLY and CDR2 FYNNEI. The CDR3 contains 14 residues. The V gene lost 1 base and the J gene lost 7 bases, with 13 bases spanning the gap. CDR3 nucleotides: TGTGCCAGCAGTGAAGGTCACCAGGGGTTTGGCTACACCTTC. This gives the protein CASSEGHQGFGYTF. Using reference TRBV2 and TRBJ1-2 for the parts outside the CDR3, the full variable domain is EPEVTQTPSHQVTQMGQEVILRCVPISNHLYFYWYRQILGQKVEFLVSFYNNEISEKSEIFDDQFSVERPDGSNFTLKIRSTKLEDSAMYFCASSEGHQGFGYTFGSGTRLTVV.

In the case of this clonotype: The junction differs from germline at one of its ends, possibly a read error. The V and J genes are TRBV5-1 and TRBJ1-5; 10 bases are a match to TRBD1. Germline CDR1 reads SGHRS; CDR2 reads YFSETQ. There are 16 residues in the CDR3. CDR3 residues: CASSEGDRGSNQLQHF. In DNA, the CDR3 is TGCGCCAGCAGCGAGGGGGACAGGGGTAGCAATCAGCTCCAGCATTTT.

The V call is TRBV7-7, the J call TRBJ2-5; 7 positions match TRBD2. CDR3 length: 11 residues. Germline CDR1 SSHAT, CDR2 FNYEAQ (reference sequence). The CDR3 region is CASQGGETQYF. CDR3 in DNA: TGTGCTAGCCAGGGAGGGGAGACCCAGTACTTC.

This clonotype was counted only a few times. V is TRBV2 and J is TRBJ1-5; 8 positions agree with TRBD1. CDR3 size: 14 residues. Trimming removed 6 bases from V and 11 bases from J; junction bases left unmatched: 12. Germline V CDR1 and CDR2: SNHLY, FYNNEI. The CDR3 here is CASRPGQVGETQHF. The CDR3 nucleotides are TGTGCCAGCAGACCGGGACAGGTGGGAGAGACCCAGCATTTT.

The chain employs TRBV12-3 or TRBV12-4 and TRBJ2-5; 9 bases agree with TRBD1. This CDR3 contains 16 residues. Trimming at V came to 7 bases and at J to 4 bases, leaving 13 bases not matched to a gene. CDR3 region: CASTPTRDRAGETQYF. Written as DNA, the CDR3 is TGTGCCAGCACCCCTACCCGGGACAGGGCTGGAGAGACCCAGTACTTC.

In nucleotides, the CDR3 is TGTGCCAGCAGCCAGGCGGCAGGTAACACTGAAGCTTTCTTT. Translation: CASSQAAGNTEAFF. The genes are TRBV9 and TRBJ1-1; no clear D gene. Germline V gives CDR1 SGDLS, CDR2 YYNGEE. The CDR3 sequence is 14 residues long. V shed 4 bases and J shed 2 bases, with 12 bases lying between them.

V is TRBV7-8 and J is TRBJ2-7, with 8 bases identical to TRBD2. The CDR3 sequence is 16 residues long. V was pared by 2 bases and J by 1 base, with 7 bases of the junction left unmatched. Germline V CDR1 and CDR2: SGHVS, FQNEAQ. CDR3 amino acids: CASSLPSAGASYEQYF. The CDR3 DNA is TGTGCCAGCAGCTTACCATCAGCGGGGGCTTCCTACGAGCAGTACTTC. The full variable domain, rest sourced from reference TRBV7-8 and TRBJ2-7, is GAGVSQSPRYKVAKRGQDVALRCDPISGHVSLFWYQQALGQGPEFLTYFQNEAQLDKSGLPSDRFFAERPEGSVSTLKIQRTQQEDSAVYLCASSLPSAGASYEQYFGPGTRLTVT.

This clonotype was recorded many times. The chain couples TRBV19 to TRBJ1-1; TRBD1 is a possible D gene (5 bases). The length of the CDR3 is 15 residues. Trimming stripped 7 bases from V and 1 base from J, with 16 bases between. CDR1 is LNHDA, CDR2 SQIVND, per germline (reference sequence). The CDR3 spells CASTGGLGRNTEAFF. CDR3 in DNA: TGTGCCAGTACCGGGGGGTTGGGACGGAACACTGAAGCTTTCTTT.

Many counts were recorded for this clonotype. The chain links TRBV10-3 to TRBJ2-7; the D is unclear. This CDR3 contains 11 residues. CDR1 is ENHRY, CDR2 SYGVKD, per germline. The V and J ends lost 4 bases and 3 bases respectively, with 4 bases between them. CDR3 bases: TGTGCCATCAGTGGGGGCTACGAGCAGTACTTC. Translated, it gives CAISGGYEQYF.

The sample holds many counts of this clonotype. The rearrangement uses TRBV19 and TRBJ1-3, with no clear D. CDR1 is LNHDA, CDR2 SQIVND, per germline (reference sequence). The CDR3 runs 12 residues. Trimming took off 7 bases at V and 14 bases at J, with 18 bases between the two ends. The CDR3 spells CASIAGPSLVYF. The CDR3 DNA sequence: TGTGCCAGTATCGCCGGGCCCTCTCTCGTATATTTT.

In regard to this clonotype: In this CDR3 the conserved last residue, phenylalanine or tryptophan, is missing, so a read error is likely. The chain joins TRBV19 to TRBJ1-1; tentative D call: TRBD1 (5 bases). Trimming took off 6 bases at V and 4 bases at J, with 21 bases between the two ends. The CDR3 has 16 residues. Germline V gives CDR1 LNHDA, CDR2 SQIVND (reference sequence). In DNA form, the CDR3 reads TGTGCCAGTAGATCAGGGAGCGCGGCGATAGGCACTGAAGCTTTCCTT. It specifies CASRSGSAAIGTEAFL.

In this sample, this clonotype turned up once. This chain joins TRBV7-9 and TRBJ2-7; D assignment may be TRBD1 or TRBD2 (5 bases each). This CDR3 is built from 12 residues. In germline, CDR1 is SEHNR, CDR2 FQNEAQ (reference sequence). The V and J ends lost 7 bases and 6 bases respectively, with 13 bases between them. The CDR3 reads CASTGTYPEQYF. The CDR3, as DNA: TGTGCCAGCACCGGGACCTATCCCGAGCAGTACTTC.

V is TRBV7-9 and J is TRBJ1-5; weak D call: TRBD1 (5 bases). CDR1 is SEHNR and CDR2 is FQNEAQ in the germline V gene (reference sequence). Trimming pared 2 bases from V and 3 bases from J, leaving 11 bases between. This CDR3 spans 15 amino acids. CDR3: CASSLWRDDNQPQHF. DNA for the CDR3: TGTGCCAGCAGCTTATGGAGGGACGACAATCAGCCCCAGCATTTT.

This clonotype occurred many times. V usage is TRBV7-9 and J usage is TRBJ2-7; TRBD2 matches at 12 bases. This CDR3 spans 17 amino acids. Losses at the gene ends were 5 bases for V and 4 bases for J; bases not matched to a gene: 12. Germline V gives CDR1 SEHNR, CDR2 FQNEAQ (reference sequence). The CDR3 protein is CASSPHRTSGGPYEQYF. CDR3 DNA sequence: TGTGCCAGCAGCCCACACCGAACTAGCGGGGGGCCGTACGAGCAGTACTTC.

This clonotype was picked up many times. The chain couples TRBV2 to TRBJ1-5; D may be TRBD1 (5 bases). The germline CDR1 and CDR2 sequences are SNHLY and FYNNEI. V was trimmed by 3 bases and J by 6 bases, leaving 9 bases between them. CDR3 length: 13 amino acids. The CDR3 sequence is CASSEGPRQPQHF. The CDR3 nucleotides are TGTGCCAGCAGTGAGGGACCACGTCAGCCCCAGCATTTT.

This clonotype was recorded many times. The chain links TRBV6-6 to TRBJ1-2, with D unresolved. V lost 5 bases and J 3 bases, leaving 16 bases between the germline ends. The V gene's germline CDR1 is MNHNY and CDR2 SVGAGI (reference sequence). This CDR3 is 15 amino acids long. The CDR3 region has the DNA TGTGCCAGCAGTGGGGTACCAACGGCGGACTATGGCTACACCTTC. Amino acids: CASSGVPTADYGYTF.

The chain carries TRBV4-1 and TRBJ2-7, with D tentatively TRBD1 (6 bases). The germline CDR1 and CDR2 sequences are MGHRA and YSYEKL. The V end was cut by 0 bases, the J end by 6 bases, with 15 bases between. This CDR3 has 15 residues. CDR3 amino acids: CASSQDPLGGAEQYF. DNA for the CDR3: TGCGCCAGCAGCCAAGATCCCCTTGGGGGCGCCGAGCAGTACTTC.

There are a few counts of this clonotype. The rearrangement uses TRBV12-5 and TRBJ2-3, with no clear D. The CDR3 is 11 residues long. Germline V gene sequence: CDR1 LGHNT, CDR2 FRNRAP. This CDR3 reads CASKKLDTQYF. The CDR3, as DNA: TGTGCCAGCAAGAAACTAGATACGCAGTATTTT.

At least ten counts were recorded for this clonotype. The gene calls are TRBV2 and TRBJ1-1; possibly TRBD1 for D (5 bases). In germline, CDR1 is SNHLY, CDR2 FYNNEI. V was pared by 4 bases and J by 8 bases, with 5 bases between. This CDR3 has 10 residues. The CDR3 sequence is CASSGQEAFF. CDR3 nucleotides: TGTGCCAGCAGTGGACAGGAAGCTTTCTTT.

This clonotype was picked up many times. The chain employs TRBV19 and TRBJ2-5, with TRBD1 matching over 8 bases. The V segment lost 9 bases and the J segment 2 bases; nucleotides outside the gene matches: 5. The CDR3 spans 13 residues. Germline CDR1 is LNHDA and CDR2 is SQIVND (reference sequence). CDR3 in amino acids: CASSRDRQETQYF. CDR3 DNA: TGTGCCAGCTCCCGGGACAGGCAAGAGACCCAGTACTTC.

This chain connects TRBV20-1 to TRBJ2-7; TRBD2 aligns across 8 bases. The germline V gene encodes CDR1 DFQATT and CDR2 SNEGSKA (reference sequence). The CDR3 covers 14 residues. V dropped 5 bases and J dropped 0; count of bases not matched to a gene: 6. The CDR3 nucleotides read TGCAGTGCTTTAGGGACTAGTGCCTCCTACGAGCAGTACTTC. Its translation: CSALGTSASYEQYF.